Listed here are 11 T cell receptor beta chains from one sample, sequenced in a study of blood T cells in healthy people across ages. The use of a sample-barcoded 5' primer and a J-beta primer mix characterized a second PCR of roughly 6 to 11 cycles. One entry per CDR3 protein, called by TCRdb with MiXCR from the 5' RACE reads. The data contain 630,000 or so distinct CDR3 sequences, less than 40% of them singletons. Material: blood. The receptors derive from an elderly woman in good health.

This clonotype turned up a few times. Here the CDR3 reads CASSLNARGTNEKLFF. The CDR3 DNA reads TGTGCCAGCAGCTTAAATGCCCGGGGAACTAATGAAAAACTGTTTTTT. The J gene is TRBJ1-4, the V gene TRBV7-8; no firm D call. The V end lost 2 bases, the J end lost 1 base, and 11 bases lay between the germline ends. The CDR3 sequence is 16 residues long. The germline CDR1 and CDR2 sequences are SGHVS and FQNEAQ.

Many counts were recorded for this clonotype. V is TRBV11-1 and J is TRBJ2-1, with a weak D call TRBD2 (5 bases). V shed 5 bases and J shed 7 bases, with 12 bases lying between them. The CDR3 is 13 residues long. The germline V gene has CDR1 SGHAT and CDR2 FQDESV (reference sequence). The CDR3 DNA sequence: TGTGCCAGCAGCCTAGGACTGATTAATGAGCAGTTCTTC. This codes for CASSLGLINEQFF.

The sample holds many counts of this clonotype. The chain uses TRBV5-1 and TRBJ2-7; a weak D match, TRBD2 (5 bases). V was shortened by 0 bases and J by 3 bases, with 16 bases between the two germline ends. The CDR3 covers 16 residues. Germline-derived CDR1 and CDR2 are SGHRS and YFSETQ. The CDR3 nucleotides are TGCGCCAGCAGCTTGGTCCGGACTCCAAGGAGCTACGAGCAGTACTTC. It codes for CASSLVRTPRSYEQYF.

This chain links TRBV29-1 with TRBJ1-4; TRBD1 might be the D (5 bases). The length of the CDR3 is 14 residues. The germline V and J ends were trimmed by 4 bases and 11 bases, with 20 bases remaining between them. Germline loops: CDR1 SQVTM, CDR2 ANQGSEA. This chain's CDR3 is CSVGEPQGLEKLFF. The CDR3 DNA reads as TGCAGCGTTGGAGAACCCCAGGGCCTGGAGAAACTGTTTTTT.

This CDR3 is CASSPQGEGNQPQHF. The CDR3 coding sequence is TGTGCCAGCTCACCCCAGGGGGAGGGCAATCAGCCCCAGCATTTT. The gene calls are TRBV18 and TRBJ1-5; 7 bases line up with TRBD1. The length of the CDR3 is 15 residues. Germline assignment: CDR1 KGHSH and CDR2 LQKENI. Unmatched junction bases numbered 4, after V lost 3 bases and J lost 2 bases.

This sequence joins TRBV5-1 and TRBJ2-1; D gene uncertain. The ends were cut back, 0 bases at V and 10 bases at J, with 11 bases in the middle. CDR3 length: 13 amino acids. Germline V gene sequence: CDR1 SGHRS, CDR2 YFSETQ. The CDR3 sequence is CASSLAARDEQFF. The CDR3 DNA reads as TGCGCCAGCAGCTTGGCCGCGAGAGACGAGCAGTTCTTC.

For this clonotype: Being one base from a much bigger clone, this may be a read error. The J gene is TRBJ2-3, the V gene TRBV24-1; perhaps D is TRBD1 or TRBD2 (5 bases each). With 7 bases removed from V and 7 bases from J, the gap between germline ends came to 17 bases. The germline gives CDR1 KGHDR, CDR2 SFDVKD. The CDR3 spans 14 residues. CDR3 protein: CATSAGAVGNTQYF. CDR3 sequence (DNA): TGTGCCACCAGCGCCGGGGCAGTGGGGAATACGCAGTATTTT.

This clonotype was counted at least ten times. The V call is TRBV6-1, the J call TRBJ1-2; 7 nucleotides line up with TRBD1. Germline V gene lookup returns CDR1 MNHNS and CDR2 SASEGT. J lost 0 bases, V lost 10 bases, and 17 bases had no gene match. The CDR3 totals 17 residues. CDR3 DNA: TGTGCCACCCGGAGGGGGCGGGGAGGAGGAACTAACTATGGCTACACCTTC. This codes for CATRRGRGGGTNYGYTF.

This clonotype was picked up a small number of times. This could be a read error, since a much larger clone is one nucleotide away. This chain links TRBV20-1 with TRBJ2-1; tentatively, D is TRBD2 (6 bases). V lost 6 bases, J lost 8 bases, and 23 bases lay in between. This CDR3 comprises 15 residues. Germline assignment: CDR1 DFQATT and CDR2 SNEGSKA (reference sequence). The CDR3 DNA is TGCAGTGCCGAGACCCAGGCTAGCGACTCCGATGAGCAGTTCTTC. Its protein is CSAETQASDSDEQFF.

This clonotype was detected ten times or more. The chain combines TRBV2 with TRBJ2-1; D perhaps matches TRBD1 (5 bases). The CDR3 totals 13 residues. Germline values: CDR1 SNHLY, CDR2 FYNNEI. V was clipped by 7 bases and J by 4 bases, with 11 bases between them. The CDR3 sequence: CASIEQGYNEQFF. CDR3 DNA sequence: TGTGCCAGCATTGAGCAGGGTTACAATGAGCAGTTCTTC.

This clonotype appeared a few times. The chain recombines TRBV30 with TRBJ1-5, with unresolved D. With 0 bases removed from V and 4 bases from J, the gap between germline ends came to 7 bases. The CDR3 has 13 amino acids. CDR1 and CDR2 from the germline V gene are GTSNPN and SVGIG (reference sequence). The CDR3 region is CAWSVEANQPQHF. The CDR3 region has the DNA TGTGCCTGGAGTGTGGAGGCAAATCAGCCCCAGCATTTT.